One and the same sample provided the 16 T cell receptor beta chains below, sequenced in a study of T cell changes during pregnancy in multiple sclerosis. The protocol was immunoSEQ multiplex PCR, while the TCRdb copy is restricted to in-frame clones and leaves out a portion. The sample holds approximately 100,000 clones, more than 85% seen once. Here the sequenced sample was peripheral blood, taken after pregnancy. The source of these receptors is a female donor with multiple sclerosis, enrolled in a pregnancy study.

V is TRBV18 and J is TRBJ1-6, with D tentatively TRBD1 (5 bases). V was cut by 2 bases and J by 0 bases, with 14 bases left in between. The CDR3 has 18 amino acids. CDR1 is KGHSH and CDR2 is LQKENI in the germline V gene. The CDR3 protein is CASSPFSDMSSYNSPLHF. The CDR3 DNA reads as TGTGCCAGCTCACCATTTTCGGACATGAGCTCCTATAATTCACCCCTCCACTTT.

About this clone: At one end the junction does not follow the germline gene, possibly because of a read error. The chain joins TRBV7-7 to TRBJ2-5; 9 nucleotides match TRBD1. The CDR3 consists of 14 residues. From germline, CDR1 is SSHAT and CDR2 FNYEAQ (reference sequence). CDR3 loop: CASSSDRGQETQYF. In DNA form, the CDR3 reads TGTGCTAGCAGCTCGGACAGGGGACAAGAGACCCAGTACTTC.

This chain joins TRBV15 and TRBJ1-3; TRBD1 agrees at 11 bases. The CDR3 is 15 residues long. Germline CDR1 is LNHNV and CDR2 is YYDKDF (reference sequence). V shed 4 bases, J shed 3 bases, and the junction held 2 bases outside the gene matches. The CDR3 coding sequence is TGTGCCACCAGCAAGGGACAGGGGGTTGGAAACACCATATATTTT. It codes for CATSKGQGVGNTIYF.

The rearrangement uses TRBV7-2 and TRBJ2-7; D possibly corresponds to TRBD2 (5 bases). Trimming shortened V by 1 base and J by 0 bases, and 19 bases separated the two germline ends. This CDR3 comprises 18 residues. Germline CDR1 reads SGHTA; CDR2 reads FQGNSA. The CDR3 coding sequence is TGTGCCAGCAGCTTAGGGTCTCTTCCGGGGTTTGTCTCCTACGAGCAGTACTTC. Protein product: CASSLGSLPGFVSYEQYF.

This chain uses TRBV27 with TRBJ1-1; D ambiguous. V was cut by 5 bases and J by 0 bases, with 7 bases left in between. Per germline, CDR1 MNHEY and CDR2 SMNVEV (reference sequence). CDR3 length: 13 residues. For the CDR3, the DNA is TGTGCCAGCAGTCCCTCAGTGAACACTGAAGCTTTCTTT. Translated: CASSPSVNTEAFF.

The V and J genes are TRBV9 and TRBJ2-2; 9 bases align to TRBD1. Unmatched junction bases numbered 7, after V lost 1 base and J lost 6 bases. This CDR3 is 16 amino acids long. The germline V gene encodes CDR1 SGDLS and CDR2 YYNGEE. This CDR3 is CASSVLGTGWSGELFF. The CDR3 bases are TGTGCCAGCAGCGTATTAGGGACAGGGTGGTCCGGGGAGCTGTTTTTT. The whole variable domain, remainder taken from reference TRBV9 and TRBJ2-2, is DSGVTQTPKHLITATGQRVTLRCSPRSGDLSVYWYQQSLDQGLQFLIQYYNGEERAKGNILERFSAQQFPDLHSELNLSSLELGDSALYFCASSVLGTGWSGELFFGEGSRLTVL.

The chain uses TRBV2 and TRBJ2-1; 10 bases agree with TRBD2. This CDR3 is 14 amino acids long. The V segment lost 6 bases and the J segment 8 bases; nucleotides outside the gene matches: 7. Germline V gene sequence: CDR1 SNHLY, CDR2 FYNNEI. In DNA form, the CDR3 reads TGTGCCAGCAGAGCGGGGGGGCCAATCGATGAGCAGTTCTTC. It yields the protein CASRAGGPIDEQFF.

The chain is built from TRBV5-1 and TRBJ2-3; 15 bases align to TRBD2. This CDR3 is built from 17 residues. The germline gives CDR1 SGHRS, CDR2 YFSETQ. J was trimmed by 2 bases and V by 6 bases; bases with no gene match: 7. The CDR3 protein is CASNPGLAGGTTDTQYF. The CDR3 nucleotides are TGCGCCAGCAACCCCGGACTAGCGGGGGGGACCACAGATACGCAGTATTTT.

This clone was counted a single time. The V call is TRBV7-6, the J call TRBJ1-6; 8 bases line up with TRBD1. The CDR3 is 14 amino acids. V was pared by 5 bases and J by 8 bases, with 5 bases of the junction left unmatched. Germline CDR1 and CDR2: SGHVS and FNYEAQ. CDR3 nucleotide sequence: TGTGCCAGCAGCGAGACAGGGGAGTATTCACCCCTCCACTTT. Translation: CASSETGEYSPLHF.

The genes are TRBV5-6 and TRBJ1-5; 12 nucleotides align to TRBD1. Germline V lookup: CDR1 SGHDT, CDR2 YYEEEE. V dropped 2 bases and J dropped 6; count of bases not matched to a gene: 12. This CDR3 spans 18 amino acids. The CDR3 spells CASSLIGTGGRVGQPQHF. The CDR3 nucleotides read TGTGCCAGCAGCTTAATCGGGACAGGGGGCAGGGTTGGTCAGCCCCAGCATTTT.

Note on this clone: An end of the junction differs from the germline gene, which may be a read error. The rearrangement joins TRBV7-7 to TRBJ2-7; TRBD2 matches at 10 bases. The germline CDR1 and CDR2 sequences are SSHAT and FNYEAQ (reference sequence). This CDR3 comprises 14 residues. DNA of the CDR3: TGTGCTAGCAGGTTACTAGCGGGGTCCTACGAGCAGTACTTC. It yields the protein CASRLLAGSYEQYF.

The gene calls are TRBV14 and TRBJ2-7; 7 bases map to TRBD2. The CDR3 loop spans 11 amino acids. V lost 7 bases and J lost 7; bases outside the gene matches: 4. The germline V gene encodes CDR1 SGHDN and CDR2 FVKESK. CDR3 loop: CASTQGGEQYF. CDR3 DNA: TGTGCCAGCACGCAGGGAGGGGAGCAGTACTTC.

The CDR3 DNA follows: TGTGCCAGTAGTATCTCGAGCACAGGGGTTTATGGCTACACCTTC. Translation gives CASSISSTGVYGYTF. The genes are TRBV19 and TRBJ1-2; 7 positions agree with TRBD1. This CDR3 contains 15 residues. Trimming removed 3 bases from V and 5 bases from J; junction bases left unmatched: 9. CDR1 and CDR2 from the germline V gene are LNHDA and SQIVND (reference sequence).

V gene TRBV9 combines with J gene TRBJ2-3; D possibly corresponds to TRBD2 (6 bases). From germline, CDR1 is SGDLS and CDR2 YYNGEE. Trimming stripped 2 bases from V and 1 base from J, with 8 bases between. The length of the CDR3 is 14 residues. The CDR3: CASSVWGGTDTQYF. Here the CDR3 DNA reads TGTGCCAGCAGCGTCTGGGGGGGCACAGATACGCAGTATTTT.

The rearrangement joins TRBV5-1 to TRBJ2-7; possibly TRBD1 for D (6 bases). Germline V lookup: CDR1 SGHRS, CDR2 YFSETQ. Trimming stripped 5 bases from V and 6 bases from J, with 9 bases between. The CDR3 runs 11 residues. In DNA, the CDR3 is TGCGCCAGCAGTACAGGGACCGAGCAGTACTTC. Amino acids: CASSTGTEQYF.

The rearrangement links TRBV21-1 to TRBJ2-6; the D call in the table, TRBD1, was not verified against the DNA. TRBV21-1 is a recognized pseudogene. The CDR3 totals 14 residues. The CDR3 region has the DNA TGTGCCAGGTGGGCAGGATCTGGGGCCAACGTCCTGACTTTC. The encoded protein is CARWAGSGANVLTF.